This T cell receptor beta chain was sequenced for a study of blood T cell repertoires in COVID-19. This table comes from immunoSEQ multiplex PCR, and its TCRdb copy is limited to in-frame clones, with some not included. The sample includes approximately 150,000 clones, roughly 84% of them seen just once. Trimming took off 3 bases at V and 4 bases at J, with 13 bases between the two ends. The germline V gene encodes CDR1 SGHTA and CDR2 FQGTGA. This CDR3 contains 14 residues. The TCR comes from a man aged 60 to 69 who had recovered from COVID-19. This rearrangement joins TRBV7-3 to TRBJ2-7; a possible D gene is TRBD1 (6 bases). Sequenced input: PBMCs or T cells enriched from blood (not recorded which). The CDR3 DNA reads TGTGCCAGCAGCTTCAGGGGTACTGGTTACGAGCAGTACTTC. It codes for CASSFRGTGYEQYF.